These 2 T cell receptor beta chains came from one sample sequenced in a study of blood T cell repertoires in COVID-19. The data were produced by immunoSEQ multiplex PCR, yet TCRdb's version contains in-frame clones alone and is incomplete. The repertoire holds 35,000 to 45,000 clones, more than 70% seen once, with about 31% in the top ten. Input material: peripheral blood. These receptors came from a man in his sixties or seventies with active COVID-19.

This chain connects TRBV2 to TRBJ2-7; 13 bases line up with TRBD2. Germline V gene data show CDR1 as SNHLY and CDR2 as FYNNEI. V shed 10 bases, J shed 9 bases, and the junction held 9 bases outside the gene matches. The CDR3 extends over 13 amino acids. Here the CDR3 DNA reads TGTGCCACCCGAACTAGCGGGGGGGCCCGGCAGTACTTC. This sequence encodes CATRTSGGARQYF.

This rearrangement joins TRBV6-5 to TRBJ2-7; 7 nucleotides align to TRBD1. Trimming removed 8 bases from V and 0 bases from J; junction bases left unmatched: 4. This CDR3 contains 13 residues. CDR1 is MNHEY, CDR2 SVGAGI, per germline. CDR3 in amino acids: CASRDRLSYEQYF. CDR3 nucleotides: TGTGCCAGCCGGGACAGACTCTCCTACGAGCAGTACTTC.